The entry that follows covers one T cell receptor (beta chain) sequence. Assay: immunoSEQ multiplex PCR; the TCRdb copy retains only in-frame clones and omits some. The sample has about 90,000 clones; around 90% are singletons. The sample belongs to a study of blood T cell repertoires in COVID-19. Germline-derived CDR1 and CDR2 are SGHTA and FQGNSA. Trimming took 4 bases from V and 1 from J; bases not matched to a gene: 8. CDR3 length: 18 residues. Sequenced sample: peripheral blood. The chain recombines TRBV7-2 with TRBJ2-3, with 13 nucleotides matching TRBD2. The sequence was obtained from a human donor with active COVID-19. The donor label of this sample is uncertain. The CDR3 loop reads CASSSLAGGPLRTDTQYF. The CDR3 bases are TGTGCCAGCAGCTCACTAGCGGGGGGGCCTTTGCGCACAGATACGCAGTATTTT.